The source of this TCR beta chain is a study of CD8 T cells in Susac syndrome. Purification of the CD8+ and CD4+ T cells relied on negative isolation, and TEMRA cells underwent FACS enrichment. J lost 2 bases, V lost 0 bases, and 4 bases had no gene match. CDR3 length: 15 residues. Looked up from germline, CDR1 is SQVTM and CDR2 is ANQGSEA. RNA, at about 0.45 to 1 ug, was reverse transcribed with random hexamers. Amplification of TCR beta CDR3 across 54 Vbeta and 13 Jbeta was performed with immunoSEQ multiplex PCR. MiXCR, applied by TCRdb to the immunoSEQ multiplex PCR reads, yields one record per CDR3 protein. The data contain some 160,000 distinct CDR3 sequences, 85% to 95% of them singletons.

V is TRBV29-1 and J is TRBJ2-7; 10 bases map to TRBD2. Sequenced material: CD8+ T cells from PBMCs. The receptor comes from a human donor with multiple sclerosis. CDR3 nucleotides: TGCAGCGTTGAAGATGGACTAGCGGAGACCTACGAGCAGTACTTC. Translation: CSVEDGLAETYEQYF.